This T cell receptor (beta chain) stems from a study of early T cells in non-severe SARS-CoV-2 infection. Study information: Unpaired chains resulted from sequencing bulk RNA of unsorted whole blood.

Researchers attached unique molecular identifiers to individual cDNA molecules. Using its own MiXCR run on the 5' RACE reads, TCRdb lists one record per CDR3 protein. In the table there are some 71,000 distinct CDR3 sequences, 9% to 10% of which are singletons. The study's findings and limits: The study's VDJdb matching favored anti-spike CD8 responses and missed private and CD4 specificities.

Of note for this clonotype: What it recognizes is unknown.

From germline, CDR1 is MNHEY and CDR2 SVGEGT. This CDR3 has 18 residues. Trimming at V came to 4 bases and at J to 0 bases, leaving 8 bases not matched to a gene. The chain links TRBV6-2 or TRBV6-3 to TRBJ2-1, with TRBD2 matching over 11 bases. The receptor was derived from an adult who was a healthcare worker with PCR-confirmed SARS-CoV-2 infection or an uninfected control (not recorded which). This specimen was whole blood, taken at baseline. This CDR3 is CASSSPLAGVNSYNEQFF. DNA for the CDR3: TGTGCCAGCAGTTCCCCACTAGCGGGAGTTAACTCCTACAATGAGCAGTTCTTC.